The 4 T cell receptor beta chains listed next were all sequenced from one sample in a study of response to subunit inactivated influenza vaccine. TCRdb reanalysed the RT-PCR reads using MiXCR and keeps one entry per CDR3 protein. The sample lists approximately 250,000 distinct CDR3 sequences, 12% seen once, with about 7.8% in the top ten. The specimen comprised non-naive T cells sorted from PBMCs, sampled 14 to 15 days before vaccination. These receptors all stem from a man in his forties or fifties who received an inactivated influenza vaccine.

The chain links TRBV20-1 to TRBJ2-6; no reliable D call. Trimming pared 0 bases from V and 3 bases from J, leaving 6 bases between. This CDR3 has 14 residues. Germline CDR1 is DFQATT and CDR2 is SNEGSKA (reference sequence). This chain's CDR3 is CSARDINGANVLTF. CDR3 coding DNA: TGCAGTGCTAGAGACATCAATGGGGCCAACGTCCTGACTTTC.

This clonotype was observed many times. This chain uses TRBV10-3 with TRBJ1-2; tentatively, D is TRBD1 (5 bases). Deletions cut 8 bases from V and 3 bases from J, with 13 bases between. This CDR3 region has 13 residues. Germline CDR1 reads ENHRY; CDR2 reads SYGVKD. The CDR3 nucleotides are TGTGCCATCGGCGGGGACCGGGACTATGGCTACACCTTC. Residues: CAIGGDRDYGYTF.

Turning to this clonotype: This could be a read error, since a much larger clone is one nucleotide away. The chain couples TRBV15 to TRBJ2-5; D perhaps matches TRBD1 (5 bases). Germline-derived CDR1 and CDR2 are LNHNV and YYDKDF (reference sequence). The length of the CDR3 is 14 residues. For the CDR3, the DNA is TGTGCCACCAGCAGAGCTCCCGGACAAGCGACCCAGTACTTC. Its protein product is CATSRAPGQATQYF. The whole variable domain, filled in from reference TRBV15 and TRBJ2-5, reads DAMVIQNPRYQVTQFGKPVTLSCSQTLNHNVMYWYQQKSSQAPKLLFHYYDKDFNNEADTPDNFQSRRPNTSFCFLDIRSPGLGDTAMYLCATSRAPGQATQYFGPGTRLLVL.

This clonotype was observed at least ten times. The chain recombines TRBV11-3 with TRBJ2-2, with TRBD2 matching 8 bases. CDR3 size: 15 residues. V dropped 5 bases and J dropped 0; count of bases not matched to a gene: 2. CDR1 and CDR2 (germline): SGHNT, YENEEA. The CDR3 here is CASSPGLANTGELFF. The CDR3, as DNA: TGTGCCAGCAGCCCGGGACTAGCGAACACCGGGGAGCTGTTTTTT.